The 24 T cell receptor beta chains presented below share a single source sample, sequenced in a study of shared clonotypes between healthy human individuals. Sequencing was performed with immunoSEQ multiplex PCR; in TCRdb, only in-frame clones are kept and a portion is missing. In the table there are some 2 million clones, just under 95% of which are singletons. Positive CCR7 selection of CD45RO-negative cells yielded the naive CD8 cells, and terminally differentiated effector memory CD45RA+ cells were excluded. The sequenced sample consisted of naive CD8+ T cells sorted from blood. The receptors here all came from a man aged 18-30 years in good health.

V is TRBV9 and J is TRBJ2-3; 10 bases map to TRBD2. The CDR3 contains 17 residues. CDR1 and CDR2 (germline): SGDLS, YYNGEE. Losses at the gene ends were 1 base for V and 4 bases for J; bases not matched to a gene: 9. For the CDR3, the DNA is TGTGCCAGCAGCGTAAGGTCAGCGGGGGGGATCCCAGATACGCAGTATTTT. Translation gives CASSVRSAGGIPDTQYF.

The V and J genes are TRBV6-5 and TRBJ1-6; unclear D gene. The CDR3 sequence is 15 residues long. Germline lookup yields CDR1 MNHEY and CDR2 SVGAGI. With 2 bases removed from V and 4 bases from J, the gap between germline ends came to 9 bases. The CDR3 loop reads CASSYLGPYNSPLHF. The CDR3 DNA sequence: TGTGCCAGCAGTTACCTCGGCCCTTATAATTCACCCCTCCACTTT.

The CDR3 coding sequence is TGTGCCAGCAGCTTAGACCCCTCGACGCCGGGTGAGCAGTACTTC. Its protein product is CASSLDPSTPGEQYF. This rearrangement joins TRBV7-9 to TRBJ2-7; no reliable D call. The CDR3 length is 15 residues. Trimming stripped 1 base from V and 7 bases from J, with 17 bases between. Germline-derived CDR1 and CDR2 are SEHNR and FQNEAQ (reference sequence).

V is TRBV5-4 and J is TRBJ2-7; D unresolved. The CDR3 is 14 amino acids. With 0 bases removed from V and 2 bases from J, the gap between germline ends came to 9 bases. Germline CDR1 reads SGHNT; CDR2 reads YYREEE (reference sequence). The CDR3 nucleotides read TGTGCCAGCAGCTTGGAGGGATTGACCTACGAGCAGTACTTC. Protein: CASSLEGLTYEQYF.

As for this clone: The same CDR3 is also encoded by other DNA sequences in this sample. The chain has TRBV5-1 and TRBJ2-7; D perhaps matches TRBD1 (6 bases). The CDR3 totals 15 residues. The germline gives CDR1 SGHRS, CDR2 YFSETQ. Trimming pared 0 bases from V and 2 bases from J, leaving 12 bases between. For the CDR3, the DNA is TGCGCCAGCAGCTTGGCTGGCAGGGGAGCCTACGAGCAGTACTTC. Translating it yields CASSLAGRGAYEQYF.

The genes are TRBV27 and TRBJ1-2; 9 bases line up with TRBD1. This CDR3 contains 15 residues. Germline V gene sequence: CDR1 MNHEY, CDR2 SMNVEV (reference sequence). Unmatched junction bases numbered 7, after V lost 7 bases and J lost 1 base. As DNA, the CDR3 is TGTGCCAGCACCTTGGCGACAGGGGGTAACTATGGCTACACCTTC. Its translation is CASTLATGGNYGYTF.

The J gene is TRBJ2-7, the V gene TRBV5-6; tentative D call: TRBD1 (6 bases). Germline CDR1 reads SGHDT; CDR2 reads YYEEEE. The CDR3 sequence is 11 residues long. V was clipped by 4 bases and J by 5 bases, with 7 bases between them. In nucleotides, the CDR3 is TGTGCCAGCAGCCACAGGGACGAGCAGTACTTC. Translation: CASSHRDEQYF.

This clone was detected once. This sequence joins TRBV5-6 and TRBJ2-2, with D perhaps TRBD2 (6 bases). Germline CDR1 SGHDT, CDR2 YYEEEE. V was trimmed by 1 base and J by 7 bases, leaving 17 bases between them. CDR3 size: 16 residues. This CDR3 reads CASSLYSRTTIGELFF. The CDR3 region has the DNA TGTGCCAGCAGCTTGTATTCCCGGACTACAATCGGGGAGCTGTTTTTT.

In its sample, this clone was seen a few times. J is TRBJ1-1 and V is TRBV7-9; D unclear. This CDR3 region has 13 residues. From germline, CDR1 is SEHNR and CDR2 FQNEAQ (reference sequence). Trimming took 6 bases from V and 8 from J, leaving 16 bases between them. CDR3 sequence reads: CASRVDLGREAFF. The DNA of the CDR3 is TGTGCCAGCAGGGTGGATCTGGGCAGGGAAGCTTTCTTT.

The chain couples TRBV5-4 to TRBJ1-2; D is ambiguous. CDR1 SGHNT and CDR2 YYREEE come from the germline V gene (reference sequence). This CDR3 region has 14 residues. With 0 bases removed from V and 1 base from J, the gap between germline ends came to 7 bases. The DNA of the CDR3 is TGTGCCAGCAGCTTGGACCTTGTTAACTATGGCTACACCTTC. It translates to CASSLDLVNYGYTF.

This clone was observed once. The gene calls are TRBV28 and TRBJ1-1; D unresolved. Germline-derived CDR1 and CDR2 are MDHEN and SYDVKM. The CDR3 is 11 residues long. The germline V and J ends were trimmed by 8 bases and 4 bases, with 8 bases remaining between them. CDR3 sequence: CASGSGTEAFF. The CDR3 DNA follows: TGTGCCAGCGGGTCGGGCACTGAAGCTTTCTTT.

The chain couples TRBV7-8 to TRBJ2-7; a possible D gene is TRBD1 (5 bases). CDR1 is SGHVS and CDR2 is FQNEAQ in the germline V gene. Trimming took 7 bases from V and 3 from J, leaving 19 bases between them. The CDR3 has 15 residues. CDR3 protein: CASTLRGRGDYEQYF. Here the CDR3 DNA reads TGTGCCAGCACCCTTAGGGGCCGTGGGGACTACGAGCAGTACTTC.

This chain connects TRBV7-2 to TRBJ2-3, with D unresolved. The CDR3 spans 15 residues. V was cut by 11 bases and J by 0 bases, with 18 bases left in between. CDR1 and CDR2 from the germline V gene are SGHTA and FQGNSA. The CDR3 region is CACSWALSSTDTQYF. The CDR3 DNA sequence: TGTGCCTGCTCCTGGGCCCTGTCTAGCACAGATACGCAGTATTTT. The entire variable domain, with the rest obtained from reference TRBV7-2 and TRBJ2-3, is as follows: GAGVSQSPSNKVTEKGKDVELRCDPISGHTALYWYRQSLGQGLEFLIYFQGNSAPDKSGLPSDRFSAERTGGSVSTLTIQRTQQEDSAVYLCACSWALSSTDTQYFGPGTRLTVL.

The rearrangement joins TRBV6-1 to TRBJ1-2, with D uncertain. CDR1 is MNHNS, CDR2 SASEGT, per germline. The CDR3 has 14 amino acids. V was trimmed by 7 bases and J by 5 bases, leaving 17 bases between them. CDR3 DNA sequence: TGTGCCAGCACACAGCGTAGAGGGCCTTATGGCTACACCTTC. It encodes CASTQRRGPYGYTF.

The chain carries TRBV27 and TRBJ2-1; D not resolved. CDR1 and CDR2 (germline): MNHEY, SMNVEV (reference sequence). Trimming removed 4 bases from V and 6 bases from J, with 10 bases in between. The CDR3 totals 13 residues. CDR3 in amino acids: CASSYSDGNEQFF. The CDR3 DNA is TGTGCCAGCAGTTACAGTGACGGCAATGAGCAGTTCTTC.

V usage is TRBV10-3 and J usage is TRBJ2-1; the match to TRBD2 covers 7 bases. V was clipped by 2 bases and J by 2 bases; unmatched bases: 3. Germline CDR1 and CDR2: ENHRY and SYGVKD. CDR3 size: 15 residues. The CDR3 DNA is TGTGCCATCAGTGAGAGCGGGGAGCCCTACAATGAGCAGTTCTTC. It yields the protein CAISESGEPYNEQFF.

This rearrangement joins TRBV4-1 to TRBJ2-1, with 9 nucleotides matching TRBD1. V lost 5 bases, J lost 8 bases, and 7 bases stayed unmatched. CDR3 size: 14 residues. CDR1 MGHRA and CDR2 YSYEKL come from the germline V gene. The CDR3 DNA follows: TGCGCCAGCAGCGTACAGGGGGCCGGGGATGAGCAGTTCTTC. Residues: CASSVQGAGDEQFF.

This clone was detected once. The rearrangement links TRBV21-1 to TRBJ2-3; the table names TRBD1, a call not compared with the DNA. TRBV21-1 is noted as a pseudogene. This CDR3 is built from 17 residues. The CDR3 spells CASSMRTGGYSTDTQYF. The CDR3 DNA reads TGTGCCAGCAGCATGCGGACAGGGGGATATAGCACAGATACGCAGTATTTT.

V and J are TRBV11-2 and TRBJ2-7; 9 bases line up with TRBD1. The CDR3 is 15 amino acids. V gave up 4 bases and J gave up 1 base; unmatched junction bases: 5. The germline V gene encodes CDR1 SGHAT and CDR2 FQNNGV. CDR3 loop: CASSSTGGRSYEQYF. CDR3 nucleotide sequence: TGTGCCAGCAGCTCCACAGGGGGCAGGTCCTACGAGCAGTACTTC.

The chain joins TRBV5-1 to TRBJ2-7; TRBD1 aligns across 7 bases. V lost 4 bases, J lost 6 bases, and 7 bases stayed unmatched. CDR1 is SGHRS and CDR2 is YFSETQ in the germline V gene. The CDR3 consists of 13 residues. As DNA, the CDR3 is TGCGCCAGCAGCGGAACAGGGGCCACCGAGCAGTACTTC. Its protein is CASSGTGATEQYF.

The gene calls are TRBV27 and TRBJ2-3; D gene unclear. The CDR3 totals 15 residues. The V gene lost 4 bases and the J gene lost 5 bases, with 16 bases spanning the gap. CDR1 and CDR2 (germline): MNHEY, SMNVEV (reference sequence). CDR3 DNA sequence: TGTGCCAGCAGTTCCAGGCTAGTCGGTCTAGATACGCAGTATTTT. Its protein product is CASSSRLVGLDTQYF.

The gene calls are TRBV5-4 and TRBJ2-1; 10 positions agree with TRBD2. Germline V gene data show CDR1 as SGHNT and CDR2 as YYREEE (reference sequence). This CDR3 contains 15 residues. V shed 2 bases and J 3 bases; nucleotides not matched to a gene: 2. In DNA, the CDR3 is TGTGCCAGCAGCTTTAGCGGGGGGTTCTACAATGAGCAGTTCTTC. Encoded protein: CASSFSGGFYNEQFF.

The chain carries TRBV5-4 and TRBJ2-7, with 7 positions matching TRBD1. The CDR3 covers 14 residues. J gave up 3 bases and V 4 bases, and 7 bases lay outside the gene matches. Germline assignment: CDR1 SGHNT and CDR2 YYREEE (reference sequence). CDR3 DNA: TGTGCCAGCAGCCCAGACAGGGACCGCTACGAGCAGTACTTC. Translation: CASSPDRDRYEQYF.

This chain uses TRBV11-2 with TRBJ2-7; D is uncertain. With 1 base removed from V and 6 bases from J, the gap between germline ends came to 13 bases. This CDR3 has 14 residues. CDR1 and CDR2 (germline): SGHAT, FQNNGV. The CDR3 spells CASSLGPETGEQYF. The CDR3 DNA follows: TGTGCCAGCAGCTTAGGTCCAGAAACGGGCGAGCAGTACTTC.